This TCR beta chain was profiled in a study of blood T cell repertoires in COVID-19. The protocol was immunoSEQ multiplex PCR, while the TCRdb copy is restricted to in-frame clones and leaves out a portion. The data hold about 180,000 clones, with roughly 80% observed a single time. The CDR3 spans 15 residues. Losses at the gene ends were 0 bases for V and 1 base for J; bases not matched to a gene: 1. Germline V gene sequence: CDR1 SGHVS, CDR2 FNYEAQ. V and J are TRBV7-6 and TRBJ2-3, with 7 bases aligning to TRBD2. Sequencing was carried out using peripheral blood. The source of this sequence is a human donor in a cohort sampled during active COVID-19. Written as DNA, the CDR3 is TGTGCCAGCAGCTTAGCGGGGAGGGGCACAGATACGCAGTATTTT. It translates to CASSLAGRGTDTQYF.